The 12 T cell receptor beta chains listed next were all sequenced from one sample in a study of regulatory T cells in long-lasting Graves disease. Time point defined: persistent/refractory GD, antithyroid drugs over 5 years with positive TRAb. Following extraction of RNA from PBMCs, that RNA was used to make the TCR library. Assembly of TCR beta libraries relied on iRepertoire HTBI primers together with Arm-PCR of CDR3 regions. MiXCR, applied by TCRdb to the multiplex PCR reads, yields one record per CDR3 protein. The profile shows a few hundred thousand distinct CDR3 sequences, around 20% of them singletons. The sequenced sample was peripheral blood mononuclear cells (PBMCs), obtained when the disease was refractory, from a patient treated with antithyroid drugs. These receptors were collected from a female donor with Graves disease.

A note on this clonotype: One end of the junction is discordant with germline, which a read error may explain. The genes are TRBV5-1 and TRBJ2-6; 12 positions match TRBD2. Per germline, CDR1 SGHRS and CDR2 YFSETQ. The CDR3 extends over 20 amino acids. The CDR3: CASSLAVSSGREAGANILTF. Written as DNA, the CDR3 is TGCGCCAGCAGCTTGGCCGTATCTAGCGGGAGGGAAGCTGGGGCCAACATCCTGACTTTC.

About this clonotype: A much larger clone lies a single base off, so this may be a read error. V and J are TRBV28 and TRBJ1-2, with a tentative D call TRBD1 (6 bases). CDR3 length: 15 residues. In germline, CDR1 is MDHEN, CDR2 SYDVKM. CDR3 sequence reads: CASSLVGGGGYGCTF. CDR3 sequence (DNA): TGTGCCAGCAGTTTAGTAGGAGGGGGTGGCTATGGCTGCACCTTC.

This clonotype was seen repeatedly, ten times or more. This chain connects TRBV19 to TRBJ1-2; no clear D. Per germline, CDR1 LNHDA and CDR2 SQIVND (reference sequence). The CDR3 consists of 15 residues. V was clipped by 10 bases and J by 0 bases, with 18 bases between them. The CDR3 coding sequence is TGTGCCACCGACGGATGGCCGGGCACTAACTATGGCTACACCTTC. Translation: CATDGWPGTNYGYTF.

This clonotype showed up many times. The chain joins TRBV28 to TRBJ1-5; 10 nucleotides agree with TRBD1. Per the germline V gene, CDR1 is MDHEN and CDR2 is SYDVKM. V shed 1 base, J shed 7 bases, and the junction held 4 bases outside the gene matches. This CDR3 spans 15 amino acids. The CDR3, as DNA: TGTGCCAGCAGTTTATACGGACAGGGGGGACAGCCCCAGCATTTT. Amino acids: CASSLYGQGGQPQHF.

This clonotype was seen a few times. This chain uses TRBV19 with TRBJ1-2; TRBD1 matches 8 bases. CDR3 length: 14 amino acids. Germline V gene data show CDR1 as LNHDA and CDR2 as SQIVND (reference sequence). V was clipped by 6 bases and J by 5 bases; unmatched bases: 8. DNA of the CDR3: TGTGCCAGTAGCTTAGGACAGGGAAGATATGGCTACACCTTC. Translated: CASSLGQGRYGYTF.

On this clonotype: The junction departs from the called germline gene at one end, perhaps through a read error. The V call is TRBV28, the J call TRBJ2-7, with TRBD1 matching 12 bases. This CDR3 has 16 amino acids. The germline CDR1 and CDR2 sequences are MDHEN and SYDVKM. CDR3: CASGLWGQGAAYEQYF. The CDR3 DNA is TGTGCCAGCGGTTTATGGGGACAGGGGGCCGCCTACGAGCAGTACTTC.

The chain is built from TRBV3-1 and TRBJ2-6; either TRBD1 or TRBD2 may fit D (5 bases each). Trimming stripped 1 base from V and 0 bases from J, with 10 bases between. From germline, CDR1 is LGHDT and CDR2 YNNKEL (reference sequence). CDR3 size: 17 residues. The CDR3 DNA sequence: TGTGCCAGCAGCCAAGGCGAGGGGAGCTCTGGGGCCAACGTCCTGACTTTC. Protein: CASSQGEGSSGANVLTF.

This clonotype has a single count. A much larger clone differs from this one at a single base, so this may be a read error. The rearrangement uses TRBV20-1 and TRBJ1-4; D remains ambiguous. Germline CDR1 and CDR2: DFQATT and SNEGSKA (reference sequence). The length of the CDR3 is 16 residues. The CDR3 nucleotides are TGCAGTGCTCGACTCCCACCCGCGGGCACTAATGAAAAACTGCTTTTT. Translating gives CSARLPPAGTNEKLLF.

The chain is built from TRBV6-2 or TRBV6-3 and TRBJ1-1; D unresolved. This CDR3 has 15 residues. The V gene's germline CDR1 is MNHEY and CDR2 SVGEGT. Between the trimmed V and J ends, which lost 2 bases and 3 bases, there was a span of 13 bases. The CDR3 DNA reads as TGTGCCAGCAGTTACAAGACCCTAGGGCACACTGAAGCTTTCTTT. This gives the protein CASSYKTLGHTEAFF.

V usage is TRBV20-1 and J usage is TRBJ2-2; D gene uncertain. CDR1 is DFQATT, CDR2 SNEGSKA, per germline (reference sequence). The ends were cut back, 5 bases at V and 0 bases at J, with 13 bases in the middle. The CDR3 consists of 15 residues. CDR3: CSAYLLGPNTGELFF. CDR3 nucleotide sequence: TGCAGTGCTTATCTTCTAGGCCCGAACACCGGGGAGCTGTTTTTT.

The genes are TRBV12-3 or TRBV12-4 and TRBJ2-7, with TRBD1 matching over 11 bases. This CDR3 spans 13 amino acids. V shed 7 bases and J 5 bases; nucleotides not matched to a gene: 4. The CDR3 coding sequence is TGTGCCAGCACCCCGGACAGGGGGCACGAGCAGTACTTC. Residues: CASTPDRGHEQYF.

This clonotype came up many times. The chain combines TRBV28 with TRBJ2-2, with 7 bases matching TRBD2. The CDR3 consists of 15 residues. Germline-derived CDR1 and CDR2 are MDHEN and SYDVKM. The trim removed 5 bases at V and 4 bases at J, leaving 7 bases unmatched. The CDR3 sequence: CASSPSTSITGELFF. The CDR3 region has the DNA TGTGCCAGCAGTCCCTCGACTAGCATCACCGGGGAGCTGTTTTTT.